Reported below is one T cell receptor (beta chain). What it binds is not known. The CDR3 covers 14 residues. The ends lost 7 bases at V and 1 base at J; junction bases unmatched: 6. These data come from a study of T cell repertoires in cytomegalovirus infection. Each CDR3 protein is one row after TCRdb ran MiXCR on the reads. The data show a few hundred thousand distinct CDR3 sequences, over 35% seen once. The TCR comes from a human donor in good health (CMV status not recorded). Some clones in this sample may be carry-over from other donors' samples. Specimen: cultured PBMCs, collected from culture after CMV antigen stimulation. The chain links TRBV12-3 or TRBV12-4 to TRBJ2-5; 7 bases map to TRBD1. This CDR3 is CASTHRGVQETQYF. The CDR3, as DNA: TGTGCCAGCACCCACAGGGGAGTCCAAGAGACCCAGTACTTC.